This TCR beta chain was profiled in a study of blood T cell repertoires in COVID-19. Study in general: Samples came from the United States, Italy and Spain, spanning acute and convalescent COVID-19. Sample material is recorded as cDNA or gDNA derived from T cells, B-cell-depleted T cells, or PBMCs.

This clone was seen just once. CDR1 and CDR2 (germline): SGHRS, YFSETQ. The junction had 2 bases not matched to a gene; V was cut back by 4 bases and J by 1 base. The length of the CDR3 is 14 residues. Study processing details: Nucleated cell counts were estimated from reference gene primer amplification. Only in-frame clones appear in the TCRdb table, and some are missing; sequencing was by immunoSEQ multiplex PCR. V and J calls and clone size follow that table, whereas D and trimming were derived from the DNA. The table records roughly 200,000 clones, under 90% of them present only once. The material sequenced was peripheral blood. The sequence derives from a woman of 80 years or more with COVID-19, enrolled during active disease. The chain employs TRBV5-1 and TRBJ2-3; 8 bases fit TRBD1. DNA for the CDR3: TGCGCCAGCAGCATGACAGGGGGCACAGATACGCAGTATTTT. Protein: CASSMTGGTDTQYF. Full variable domain (remainder filled in from reference TRBV5-1 and TRBJ2-3): KAGVTQTPRYLIKTRGQQVTLSCSPISGHRSVSWYQQTPGQGLQFLFEYFSETQRNKGNFPGRFSGRQFSNSRSEMNVSTLELGDSALYLCASSMTGGTDTQYFGPGTRLTVL.